The clone carrying this T cell receptor beta chain has a single count. The antigen remains unidentified. The entry originates in a study of graft-versus-host responses after intestinal transplantation. Study context: Grafts were multivisceral, liver-intestinal, or isolated intestinal. Study-wide results and caveats: Some GvH clones appeared in ileal mucosa or blood before recipient bone marrow.

Repertoires were generated with immunoSEQ multiplex PCR, while TCRdb's copy carries only in-frame clones and drops some. The repertoire consists of fewer than 95,000 clones, with around 93% occurring once and the leading ten covering roughly 0.39%. In germline, CDR1 is SGHTS, CDR2 YDEGEE. CDR3 length: 16 residues. Unmatched junction bases numbered 10, after V lost 2 bases and J lost 6 bases. Source: unstimulated CD8+ T cells sorted from spleen or lymph node cells, taken before transplant. The sequence derives from a human donor who was the organ donor for an intestinal transplant. This chain connects TRBV5-8 to TRBJ2-3; 9 nucleotides line up with TRBD1. CDR3 loop: CASSLNPGQGWDTQYF. The CDR3 DNA reads as TGTGCCAGCAGCTTAAACCCGGGACAGGGATGGGATACGCAGTATTTT. Full variable domain (rest looked up from reference TRBV5-8 and TRBJ2-3): EAGVTQSPTHLIKTRGQQATLRCSPISGHTSVYWYQQALGLGLQFLLWYDEGEERNRGNFPPRFSGRQFPNYSSELNVNALELEDSALYLCASSLNPGQGWDTQYFGPGTRLTVL.